This section outlines one TCR beta chain sequence together with its context. Its antigen is not known. V was shortened by 3 bases and J by 1 base, with 9 bases between the two germline ends. This CDR3 is 14 amino acids long. Germline assignment: CDR1 SEHNR and CDR2 FQNEAQ (reference sequence). Researchers ran the PCR with 60 Vbeta and 13 Jbeta primers. Data came from immunoSEQ multiplex PCR; TCRdb stores just in-frame clones and leaves some out. Of about 100,000 clones listed, 80% to 90% are singletons. This entry comes from a study of cytomegalovirus exposure and HLA in healthy donors. Study results and limitations: Across donors, sequencing depth was assumed by presence/absence analyses to be roughly uniform. The classifier, whose performance was assessed in both the original and validation cohorts, reportedly diagnosed cytomegalovirus status with high specificity and sensitivity.

The rearrangement uses TRBV7-9 and TRBJ1-1; tentatively, D is TRBD1 (5 bases). Sequencing used PBMCs. This TCR derives from a woman aged 18 to 35 in good health and CMV-seronegative. The CDR3 is CASSFWTTNTEAFF. DNA of the CDR3: TGTGCCAGCAGCTTTTGGACAACGAACACTGAAGCTTTCTTT.